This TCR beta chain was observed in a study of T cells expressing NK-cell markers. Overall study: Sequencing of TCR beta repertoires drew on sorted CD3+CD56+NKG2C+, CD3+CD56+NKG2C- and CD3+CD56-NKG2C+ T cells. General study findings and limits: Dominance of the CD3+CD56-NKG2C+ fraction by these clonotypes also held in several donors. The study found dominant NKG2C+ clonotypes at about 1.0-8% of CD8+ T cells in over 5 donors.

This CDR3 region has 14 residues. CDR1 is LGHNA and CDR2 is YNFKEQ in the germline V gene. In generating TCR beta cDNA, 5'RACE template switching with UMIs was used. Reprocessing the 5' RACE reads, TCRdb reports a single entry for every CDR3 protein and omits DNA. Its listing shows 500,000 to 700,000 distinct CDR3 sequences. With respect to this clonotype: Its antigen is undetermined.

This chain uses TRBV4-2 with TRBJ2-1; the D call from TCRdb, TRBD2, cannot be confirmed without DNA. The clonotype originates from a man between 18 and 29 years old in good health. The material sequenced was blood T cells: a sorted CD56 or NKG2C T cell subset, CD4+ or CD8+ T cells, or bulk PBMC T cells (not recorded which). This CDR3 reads CASSQDAGRGEQFF.